This is a list of T cell receptor beta chains from one sample in a study of blood T cells in healthy people across ages. TCRdb itself ran the 5' RACE reads through MiXCR, one entry per CDR3 protein. The sample carries about 1.8 million distinct CDR3 sequences, just under 50% recorded once. Input material: blood. Receptor source: a middle-aged woman in good health. CDR3s include the opening cysteine and the closing phenylalanine or tryptophan. The D gene is left open where the match is weak. Rows may omit the clone size; those that give it use once, few, many or a size class.

TRBV19	TRBD2	.	16	TRBJ2-1	CASSIAPGLADNEQFF	TGTGCCAGTAGTATAGCCCCTGGACTAGCGGACAATGAGCAGTTCTTC
TRBV4-1	.	.	16	TRBJ2-2	CASSQPRTGPTGELFF	TGCGCCAGCAGCCAACCCCGGACTGGGCCCACCGGGGAGCTGTTTTTT
TRBV29-1	.	.	14	TRBJ2-5	CSVEPENLQETQYF	TGCAGCGTTGAACCGGAGAACCTTCAAGAGACCCAGTACTTC
TRBV28	TRBD2	.	15	TRBJ2-5	CASSIAGGPQETQYF	TGTGCCAGCAGTATAGCGGGGGGCCCTCAAGAGACCCAGTACTTC
TRBV10-3	TRBD1	few	16	TRBJ2-7	CAISESWGQKSYEQYF	TGTGCCATCAGTGAAAGTTGGGGACAGAAATCTTACGAGCAGTACTTC
TRBV7-2	.	few	12	TRBJ2-1	CASSFRDGEQFF	TGTGCCAGCAGCTTCAGGGACGGTGAGCAGTTCTTC
TRBV9	TRBD2	.	17	TRBJ2-1	CASSVSGTSGAYNEQFF	TGTGCCAGCAGCGTTTCCGGGACTAGCGGGGCCTACAATGAGCAGTTCTTC
TRBV5-1	TRBD1	.	15	TRBJ2-4	CASSETGVVKNIQYF	TGCGCCAGCAGCGAGACAGGGGTGGTCAAAAACATTCAGTACTTC
TRBV11-2	.	.	14	TRBJ2-2	CASSSTGLPGELFF	TGTGCCAGCAGCTCAACAGGGTTACCCGGGGAGCTGTTTTTT
TRBV7-2	TRBD1	few	15	TRBJ1-2	CASSDRDSHFYGYTF	TGTGCCAGCAGCGACCGGGACAGCCACTTCTATGGCTACACCTTC
TRBV7-9	.	.	15	TRBJ2-5	CASSLASRTGETQYF	TGTGCCAGCAGCTTAGCGTCCCGAACTGGAGAGACCCAGTACTTC
TRBV4-2	TRBD2	.	17	TRBJ2-1	CASSRPGRGGAENEQFF	TGTGCCAGCAGCCGTCCCGGGCGGGGGGGCGCGGAGAATGAGCAGTTCTTC
TRBV28	TRBD1	.	15	TRBJ1-2	CASSRRDRTNYGYTF	TGTGCCAGCAGTCGCCGGGACAGAACTAACTATGGCTACACCTTC
TRBV12-3/TRBV12-4	.	.	13	TRBJ2-3	CASSVGNQITQYF	TGTGCCAGCAGTGTCGGGAATCAGATTACGCAGTATTTT
TRBV20-1	TRBD1	.	20	TRBJ1-2	CSARASLPEDRYGNRYGYTF	TGCAGTGCTAGAGCTTCATTACCAGAGGACAGGTACGGGAATCGGTATGGCTACACCTTC
TRBV15	TRBD1	few	15	TRBJ2-1	CATSNTRGLFNEQFF	TGTGCCACCAGCAACACTAGGGGGCTCTTCAATGAGCAGTTCTTC
TRBV6-1	.	.	14	TRBJ1-5	CASMSGRSNQPQHF	TGTGCCAGCATGTCGGGTCGGAGCAATCAGCCCCAGCATTTT
TRBV20-1	.	few	14	TRBJ1-5	CSARQRVGNQPQHF	TGCAGTGCTAGGCAGAGGGTGGGGAATCAGCCCCAGCATTTT
TRBV7-2	.	many	15	TRBJ2-7	CASTGGGQNSYEQYF	TGTGCCAGCACAGGAGGCGGACAGAACTCCTACGAGCAGTACTTC
TRBV6-2/TRBV6-3	TRBD2	.	18	TRBJ2-1	CASSGGLAGSYSYNEQFF	TGTGCCAGCAGCGGTGGACTAGCGGGCTCCTACTCCTACAATGAGCAGTTCTTC
TRBV6-5	.	.	21	TRBJ1-2	CASSYTIRADREPTANYGYTF	TGTGCCAGCAGTTATACTATAAGGGCCGATCGGGAGCCGACCGCTAACTATGGCTACACCTTC
TRBV20-1	TRBD1	few	12	TRBJ1-2	CSAVTGNYGYTF	TGCAGTGCCGTGACAGGGAACTATGGCTACACCTTC
TRBV4-3	TRBD1	.	18	TRBJ2-7	CASSQRGTEASYPYEQYF	TGCGCCAGCAGCCAAAGGGGGACAGAAGCATCCTACCCCTACGAGCAGTACTTC
TRBV27	TRBD2	.	16	TRBJ2-3	CASSFGGTSRADTQYF	TGTGCCAGCAGTTTTGGCGGGACTAGTCGAGCAGATACGCAGTATTTT
TRBV4-3	.	.	13	TRBJ2-7	CASSTRTGNEQYF	TGCGCCAGCAGCACGCGAACAGGGAACGAGCAGTACTTC
TRBV28	TRBD1	.	16	TRBJ2-5	CASSRGDRGVVETQYF	TGTGCCAGCAGCCGGGGGGACAGGGGGGTCGTGGAGACCCAGTACTTC
TRBV7-2	.	.	16	TRBJ2-4	CASSSGQGRIKGEQYF	TGTGCCAGCAGCTCCGGCCAGGGACGGATCAAGGGGGAGCAGTACTTC
TRBV7-2	TRBD2	.	17	TRBJ2-3	CASSLRELASSTDTQYF	TGTGCCAGCAGCTTAAGGGAACTAGCGTCAAGCACAGATACGCAGTATTTT
TRBV28	.	.	16	TRBJ1-5	CASMSGAAPNRRPQHF	TGTGCCAGCATGTCAGGGGCGGCTCCCAACCGGCGGCCCCAGCATTTT
TRBV12-3/TRBV12-4	.	few	12	TRBJ2-7	CASRIDRYEQYF	TGTGCCAGCAGGATAGACAGGTACGAGCAGTACTTC
TRBV20-1	.	.	13	TRBJ1-2	CSAPLTRNYGYTF	TGCAGTGCCCCCTTGACAAGAAACTATGGCTACACCTTC
TRBV20-1	.	few	13	TRBJ2-3	CSASGGPRDTQYF	TGCAGTGCTAGCGGGGGACCTCGAGATACGCAGTATTTT
TRBV6-4	TRBD1	.	15	TRBJ2-7	CASSEQTGFSYEQYF	TGTGCCAGCAGTGAGCAGACAGGGTTTTCCTACGAGCAGTACTTC
TRBV20-1	.	.	15	TRBJ1-1	CSARDPDSPRTEAFF	TGCAGTGCTAGAGACCCCGACAGCCCCAGGACTGAAGCTTTCTTT
TRBV11-2	.	.	16	TRBJ2-5	CASSLAVLGGQETQYF	TGTGCCAGCAGCTTAGCTGTGCTTGGGGGACAAGAGACCCAGTACTTC
TRBV6-5	.	.	12	TRBJ2-7	CASSSSIREQYF	TGTGCCAGCAGTTCATCGATACGCGAGCAGTACTTC
TRBV7-2	TRBD2	few	16	TRBJ2-7	CASSLVAGGRGYEQYF	TGTGCCAGCAGCTTAGTAGCGGGGGGCCGGGGCTACGAGCAGTACTTC
TRBV12-3/TRBV12-4	.	few	12	TRBJ2-1	CASRLIRNEQFF	TGTGCCAGCAGACTTATAAGGAATGAGCAGTTCTTC
TRBV5-1	TRBD2	.	19	TRBJ2-1	CASSLEGTTEGWADNEQFF	TGCGCCAGCAGCTTGGAAGGGACTACAGAGGGATGGGCGGACAATGAGCAGTTCTTC
TRBV20-1	TRBD2	few	14	TRBJ2-3	CSALAGGYTDTQYF	TGCAGTGCCCTAGCGGGGGGGTATACGGATACGCAGTATTTT
TRBV7-8	TRBD2	.	16	TRBJ2-5	CASSSASGGPTYGQYF	TGTGCCAGCAGCTCAGCTAGCGGGGGGCCAACCTACGGGCAGTACTTC
TRBV7-2	TRBD1	few	14	TRBJ1-4	CASSSDRNNEKLFF	TGTGCCAGCAGCTCGGACAGGAATAATGAAAAACTGTTTTTT
TRBV20-1	TRBD2	few	13	TRBJ2-5	CSAGLAGGNEQYF	TGCAGCGCGGGACTAGCGGGGGGCAATGAGCAGTACTTC
TRBV5-1	.	.	16	TRBJ2-5	CASSLAPMGGQETQYF	TGCGCCAGCAGCTTGGCCCCGATGGGGGGCCAAGAGACCCAGTACTTC
TRBV28	TRBD2	.	16	TRBJ2-5	CASLLRLAGRSETQYF	TGTGCCAGCCTGCTTCGACTAGCGGGGAGATCAGAGACCCAGTACTTC
TRBV29-1	TRBD1	.	13	TRBJ2-1	CSVAGQGTNEQFF	TGCAGCGTTGCGGGACAGGGGACCAATGAGCAGTTCTTC
TRBV4-3	.	.	17	TRBJ2-2	CASSQEGWGANTGELFF	TGCGCCAGCAGCCAAGAGGGATGGGGGGCGAACACCGGGGAGCTGTTTTTT
TRBV9	TRBD2	few	15	TRBJ2-3	CASSELAGGPDTQYF	TGTGCCAGCAGCGAGCTAGCGGGGGGACCAGATACGCAGTATTTT
TRBV7-9	TRBD2	few	14	TRBJ2-5	CASSPRTSWETQYF	TGTGCCAGCAGCCCAAGGACTAGCTGGGAGACCCAGTACTTC
TRBV28	TRBD1	few	14	TRBJ2-7	CASRIRDRAREQYF	TGTGCCAGCAGGATACGGGACAGAGCTAGGGAGCAGTACTTC
TRBV6-1	TRBD1	.	18	TRBJ2-7	CASSEQGVVTRSNYEQYF	TGTGCCAGCAGTGAACAGGGGGTGGTCACAAGGTCTAACTACGAGCAGTACTTC
TRBV4-1	TRBD1	.	17	TRBJ2-2	CASSRPGQGGITGELFF	TGCGCCAGCAGCCGGCCGGGACAGGGGGGAATCACCGGGGAGCTGTTTTTT
TRBV4-3	TRBD2	few	17	TRBJ2-1	CASSQGRASGGYNEQFF	TGCGCCAGCAGCCAAGGGCGGGCTAGCGGGGGGTATAATGAGCAGTTCTTC
TRBV5-1	TRBD1	.	18	TRBJ2-6	CASSLAGRTGSGANVLTF	TGCGCCAGCAGCTTGGCCGGGCGGACAGGCTCTGGGGCCAACGTCCTGACTTTC
TRBV29-1	.	.	12	TRBJ2-5	CSVAAQWEAQYF	TGCAGCGTTGCGGCTCAGTGGGAGGCCCAGTACTTC
TRBV7-9	TRBD1	.	15	TRBJ2-7	CASSLVGTGETEQYF	TGTGCCAGCAGCTTAGTTGGGACAGGTGAGACCGAGCAGTACTTC
TRBV3-1	.	.	11	TRBJ2-3	CASSRLNTQYF	TGTGCCAGCAGCCGACTTAATACGCAGTATTTT
TRBV2	TRBD2	.	16	TRBJ2-5	CASSARLAGAQETQYF	TGTGCCAGCAGCGCGCGACTAGCGGGGGCTCAAGAGACCCAGTACTTC
TRBV13	TRBD2	few	15	TRBJ2-3	CASSSGLARSDTQYF	TGTGCCAGCAGCTCCGGACTAGCTCGTTCGGATACGCAGTATTTT
TRBV5-1	.	.	16	TRBJ2-5	CASSLAGRGYQETQYF	TGCGCCAGCAGCTTGGCGGGACGGGGGTACCAAGAGACCCAGTACTTC